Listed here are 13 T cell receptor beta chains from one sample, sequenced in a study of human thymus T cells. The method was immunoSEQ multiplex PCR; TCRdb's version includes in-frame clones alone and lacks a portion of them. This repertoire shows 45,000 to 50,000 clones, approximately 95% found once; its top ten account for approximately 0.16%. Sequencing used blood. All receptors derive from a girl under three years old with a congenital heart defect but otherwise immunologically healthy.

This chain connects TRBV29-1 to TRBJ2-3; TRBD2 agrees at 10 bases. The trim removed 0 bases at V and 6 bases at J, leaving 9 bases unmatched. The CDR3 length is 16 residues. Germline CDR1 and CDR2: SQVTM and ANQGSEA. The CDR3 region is CSVEEGLAPNGDTQYF. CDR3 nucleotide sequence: TGCAGCGTTGAAGAGGGACTAGCGCCAAACGGGGATACGCAGTATTTT.

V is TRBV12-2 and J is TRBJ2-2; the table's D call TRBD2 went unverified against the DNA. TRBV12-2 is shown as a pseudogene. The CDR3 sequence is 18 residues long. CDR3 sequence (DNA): TGTGCAAGTCGCTTACGTAGGCAGGTGACTAGTTGGACCGGGGAGCTGTTTTTT. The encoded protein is CASRLRRQVTSWTGELFF.

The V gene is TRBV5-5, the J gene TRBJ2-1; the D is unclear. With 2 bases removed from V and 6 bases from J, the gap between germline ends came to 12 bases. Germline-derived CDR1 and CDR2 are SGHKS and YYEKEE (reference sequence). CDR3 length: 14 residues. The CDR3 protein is CASSFVSRPNEQFF. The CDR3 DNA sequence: TGTGCCAGCAGCTTTGTTAGCAGACCCAATGAGCAGTTCTTC.

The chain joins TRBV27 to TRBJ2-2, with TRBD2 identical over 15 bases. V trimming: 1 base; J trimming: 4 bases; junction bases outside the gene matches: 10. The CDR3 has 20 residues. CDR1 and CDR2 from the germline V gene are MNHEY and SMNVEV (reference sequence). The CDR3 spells CASSLLLGLAGGRVTGELFF. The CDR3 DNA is TGTGCCAGCAGTTTATTGTTGGGACTAGCGGGAGGAAGGGTCACCGGGGAGCTGTTTTTT.

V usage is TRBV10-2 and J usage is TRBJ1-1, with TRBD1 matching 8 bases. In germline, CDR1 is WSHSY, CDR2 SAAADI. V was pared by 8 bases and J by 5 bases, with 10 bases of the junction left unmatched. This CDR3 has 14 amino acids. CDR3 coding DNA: TGCGCCAGCCGATCGGGACAGGTAGGGACTGAAGCTTTCTTT. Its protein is CASRSGQVGTEAFF.

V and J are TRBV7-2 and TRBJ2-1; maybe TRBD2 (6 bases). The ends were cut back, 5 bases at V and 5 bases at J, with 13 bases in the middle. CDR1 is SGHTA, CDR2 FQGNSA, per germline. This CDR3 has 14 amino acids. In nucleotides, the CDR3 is TGTGCCAGCAGCACCCAGGGACTTGACAATGAGCAGTTCTTC. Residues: CASSTQGLDNEQFF.

CDR3 sequence reads: CASRGVGGVGQPQHF. DNA for the CDR3: TGTGCCAGCAGGGGGGTAGGGGGAGTCGGTCAGCCCCAGCATTTT. The chain has TRBV2 and TRBJ1-5; D is possibly TRBD1 (6 bases). The length of the CDR3 is 15 residues. Trimming removed 6 bases from V and 6 bases from J, with 18 bases in between. CDR1 and CDR2 (germline): SNHLY, FYNNEI. The full variable domain, its missing parts supplied by reference TRBV2 and TRBJ1-5, is EPEVTQTPSHQVTQMGQEVILRCVPISNHLYFYWYRQILGQKVEFLVSFYNNEISEKSEIFDDQFSVERPDGSNFTLKIRSTKLEDSAMYFCASRGVGGVGQPQHFGDGTRLSIL.

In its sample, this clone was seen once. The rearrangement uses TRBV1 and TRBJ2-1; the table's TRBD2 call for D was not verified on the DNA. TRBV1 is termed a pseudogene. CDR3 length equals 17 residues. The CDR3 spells CTSSQDKGTSGYNEQFF. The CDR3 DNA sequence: TGCACCAGCAGCCAAGATAAGGGGACTAGCGGTTACAATGAGCAGTTCTTC.

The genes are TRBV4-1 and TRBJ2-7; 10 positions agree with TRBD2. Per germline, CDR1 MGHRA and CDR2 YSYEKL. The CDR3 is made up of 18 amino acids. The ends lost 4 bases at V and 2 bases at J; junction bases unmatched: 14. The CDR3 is CASSPSHFSGRNAYEQYF. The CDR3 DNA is TGCGCCAGCAGCCCCTCTCACTTTAGCGGGAGGAACGCCTACGAGCAGTACTTC.

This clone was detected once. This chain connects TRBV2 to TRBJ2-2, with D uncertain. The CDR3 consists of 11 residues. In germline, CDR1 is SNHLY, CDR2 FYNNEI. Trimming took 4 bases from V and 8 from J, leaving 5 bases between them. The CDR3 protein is CASSGGGELFF. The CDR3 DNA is TGTGCCAGCAGTGGAGGTGGGGAGCTGTTTTTT.

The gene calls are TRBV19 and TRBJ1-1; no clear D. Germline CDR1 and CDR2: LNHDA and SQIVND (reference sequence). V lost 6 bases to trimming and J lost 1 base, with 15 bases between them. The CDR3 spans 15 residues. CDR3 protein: CASRAGRRRNTEAFF. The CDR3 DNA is TGTGCCAGTAGAGCAGGACGGCGACGGAACACTGAAGCTTTCTTT.

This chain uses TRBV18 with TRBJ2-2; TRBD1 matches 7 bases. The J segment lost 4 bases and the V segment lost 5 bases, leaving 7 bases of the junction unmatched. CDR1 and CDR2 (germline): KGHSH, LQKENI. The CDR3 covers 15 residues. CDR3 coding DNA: TGTGCCAGCTCATACGACAGGGAGTTCACCGGGGAGCTGTTTTTT. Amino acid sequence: CASSYDREFTGELFF.

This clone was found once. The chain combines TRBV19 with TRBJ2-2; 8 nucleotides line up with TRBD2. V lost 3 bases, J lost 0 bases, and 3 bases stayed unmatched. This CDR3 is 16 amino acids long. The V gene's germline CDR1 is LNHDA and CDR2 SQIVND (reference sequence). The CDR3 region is CASSIRTSSNTGELFF. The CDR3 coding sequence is TGTGCCAGTAGTATCCGGACTAGCTCGAACACCGGGGAGCTGTTTTTT.